Here is one T cell receptor (beta chain) with its context. This specimen belongs to a study of immune evolution from preneoplasia to lung adenocarcinoma. Patients had resection in Japan or China between about 2014 and 2018. Histologic diagnosis was independently verified by two lung pathologists. With 7 bases removed from V and 6 bases from J, the gap between germline ends came to 14 bases. Germline-derived CDR1 and CDR2 are SEHNR and FQNEAQ (reference sequence). The CDR3 is 13 residues long. Only in-frame clones appear in the TCRdb table, and some are missing; sequencing was by immunoSEQ multiplex PCR. The repertoire holds about 3,000 clones, with 86% as singletons.

This receptor was obtained from a person aged 60-79 years with lung adenocarcinoma. The source material was FFPE adjacent normal lung tissue. The V and J genes are TRBV7-9 and TRBJ2-3; TRBD2 is a possible D gene (5 bases). The CDR3 is CASTRTGLDTQYF. The CDR3 DNA follows: TGTGCCAGCACCCGTACGGGGTTGGATACGCAGTATTTT. Full variable domain (outside the CDR3, taken from reference TRBV7-9 and TRBJ2-3): DTGVSQNPRHKITKRGQNVTFRCDPISEHNRLYWYRQTLGQGPEFLTYFQNEAQLEKSRLLSDRFSAERPKGSFSTLEIQRTEQGDSAMYLCASTRTGLDTQYFGPGTRLTVL.